This T cell receptor beta chain was obtained from a study of shared clonotypes between healthy human individuals. Broader study findings: Relative to clonotypes present in all four donors, those not shared had lower generation probabilities.

Germline CDR1 and CDR2: SGHNT and YYREEE (reference sequence). Deletions cut 0 bases from V and 9 bases from J, with 4 bases between. The CDR3 runs 11 residues. About this clone: Its antigen is undetermined. Different DNA sequences within this sample yield the same CDR3.

Naive CD8 cells lacked CD45RO, underwent positive selection for CCR7 and left out terminally differentiated effector memory CD45RA+ cells. Assay used: immunoSEQ multiplex PCR; TCRdb lists only in-frame clones, some missing. Among 600,000 or so clones listed, approximately 95% were seen once. Sequencing was carried out using naive CD8+ T cells sorted from blood. The sequence came from a woman aged 30 to 39 in good health. The chain combines TRBV5-4 with TRBJ2-1; D unresolved. CDR3 amino acids: CASSLGGEQFF. In DNA form, the CDR3 reads TGTGCCAGCAGCTTGGGTGGTGAGCAGTTCTTC.